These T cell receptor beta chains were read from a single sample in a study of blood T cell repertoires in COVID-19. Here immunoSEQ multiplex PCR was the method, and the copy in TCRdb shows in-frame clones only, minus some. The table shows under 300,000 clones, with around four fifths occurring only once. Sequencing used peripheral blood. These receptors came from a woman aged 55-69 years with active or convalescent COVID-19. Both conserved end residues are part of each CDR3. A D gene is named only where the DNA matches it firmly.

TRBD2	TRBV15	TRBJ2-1	TGTGCCACCAGCAGAGATCCGGGGCGACTAGCGGGAGATGAGCAGTTCTTC	CATSRDPGRLAGDEQFF
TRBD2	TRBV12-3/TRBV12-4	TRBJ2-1	TGTGCCAGCAGTCTAGCGGAGGGGAATGAGCAGTTCTTC	CASSLAEGNEQFF
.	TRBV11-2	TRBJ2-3	TGTGCCAGCAGCAACTCCCGAGCTAATACGCAGTATTTT	CASSNSRANTQYF
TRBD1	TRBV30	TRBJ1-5	TGTGCCTCCGGGACAGGGGGCAAACAGCCCCAGCATTTT	CASGTGGKQPQHF
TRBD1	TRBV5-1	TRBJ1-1	TGCGCCAGCAGCTTGGATGGGACAGACACTGAAGCTTTCTTT	CASSLDGTDTEAFF
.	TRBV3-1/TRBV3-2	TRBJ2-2	TGTGCCAGCAGCCAAGAAAACGGAGACACCGGGGAGCTGTTTTTT	CASSQENGDTGELFF
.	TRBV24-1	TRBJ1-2	TGTGCCACCAGTGATCCATTGACAGGTCATAAAGATGGCTACACCTTC	CATSDPLTGHKDGYTF
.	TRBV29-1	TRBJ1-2	TGCAGCGTGGGGCAGGGTGGCGTCTATGGCTACACCTTC	CSVGQGGVYGYTF
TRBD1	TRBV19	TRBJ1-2	TGTGCCAGTAGTATAGGGACAGGAAACTATGGCTACACCTTC	CASSIGTGNYGYTF
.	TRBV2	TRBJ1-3	TGTGCCAGCAGGACCATCAGGGCACACCGACCCAGCTCCAAATCAAACACCATATATTTT	CASRTIRAHRPSSKSNTIYF